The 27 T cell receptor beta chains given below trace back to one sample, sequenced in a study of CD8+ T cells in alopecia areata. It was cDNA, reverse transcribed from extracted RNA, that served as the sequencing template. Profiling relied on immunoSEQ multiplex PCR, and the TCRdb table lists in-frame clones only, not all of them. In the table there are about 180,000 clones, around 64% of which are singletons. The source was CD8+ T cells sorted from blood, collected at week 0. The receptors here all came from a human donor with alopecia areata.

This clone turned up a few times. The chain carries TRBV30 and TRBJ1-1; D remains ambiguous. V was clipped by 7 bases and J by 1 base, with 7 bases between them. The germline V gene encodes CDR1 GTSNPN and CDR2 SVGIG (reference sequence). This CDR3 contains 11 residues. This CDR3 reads CASEENTEAFF. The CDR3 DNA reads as TGTGCCTCAGAGGAGAACACTGAAGCTTTCTTT.

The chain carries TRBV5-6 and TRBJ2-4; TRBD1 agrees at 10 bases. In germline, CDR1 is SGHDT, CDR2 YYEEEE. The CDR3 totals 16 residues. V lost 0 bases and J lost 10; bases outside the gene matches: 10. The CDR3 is CASSLGTGQGFSIQYF. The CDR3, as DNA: TGTGCCAGCAGCTTGGGAACGGGACAGGGGTTCTCGATTCAGTACTTC.

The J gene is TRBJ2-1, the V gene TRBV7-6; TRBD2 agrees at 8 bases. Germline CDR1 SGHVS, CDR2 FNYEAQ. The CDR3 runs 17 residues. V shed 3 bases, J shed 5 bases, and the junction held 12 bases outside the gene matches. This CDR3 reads CASSFIGSGGWNNEQFF. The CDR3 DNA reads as TGTGCCAGCAGCTTTATAGGGAGCGGGGGCTGGAACAATGAGCAGTTCTTC.

DNA of the CDR3: TGTGCCAGCAGTGAAGAGGGGAAAGATACGCAGTATTTT. Translation gives CASSEEGKDTQYF. The rearrangement joins TRBV2 to TRBJ2-3; weak D call: TRBD1 (5 bases). In germline, CDR1 is SNHLY, CDR2 FYNNEI. V lost 1 base, J lost 5 bases, and 7 bases lay in between. This CDR3 contains 13 residues. Together with reference TRBV2 and TRBJ2-3, the CDR3 gives the full variable domain: EPEVTQTPSHQVTQMGQEVILRCVPISNHLYFYWYRQILGQKVEFLVSFYNNEISEKSEIFDDQFSVERPDGSNFTLKIRSTKLEDSAMYFCASSEEGKDTQYFGPGTRLTVL.

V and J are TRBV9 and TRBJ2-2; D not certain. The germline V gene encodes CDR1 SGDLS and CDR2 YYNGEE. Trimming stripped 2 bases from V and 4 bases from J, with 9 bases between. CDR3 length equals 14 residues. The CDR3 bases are TGTGCCAGCAGCGTGGTGTGGTCCACCGGGGAGCTGTTTTTT. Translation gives CASSVVWSTGELFF.

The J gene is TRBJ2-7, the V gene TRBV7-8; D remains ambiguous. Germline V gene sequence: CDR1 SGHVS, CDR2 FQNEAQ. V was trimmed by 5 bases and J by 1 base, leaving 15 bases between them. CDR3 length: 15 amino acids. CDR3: CASSPQWGGSYEQYF. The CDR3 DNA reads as TGTGCCAGCAGCCCTCAGTGGGGTGGGTCCTACGAGCAGTACTTC.

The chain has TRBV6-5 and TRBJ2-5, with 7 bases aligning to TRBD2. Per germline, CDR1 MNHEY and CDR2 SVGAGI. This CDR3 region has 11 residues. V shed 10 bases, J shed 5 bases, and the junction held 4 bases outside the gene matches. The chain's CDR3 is CATQGGETQYF. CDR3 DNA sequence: TGTGCCACCCAGGGAGGGGAGACCCAGTACTTC.

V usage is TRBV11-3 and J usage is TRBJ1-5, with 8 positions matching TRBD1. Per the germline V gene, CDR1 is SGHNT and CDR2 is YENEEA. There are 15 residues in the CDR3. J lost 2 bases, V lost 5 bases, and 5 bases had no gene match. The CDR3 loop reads CASSPADRGNQPQHF. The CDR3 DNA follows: TGTGCCAGCAGCCCAGCGGACAGGGGCAATCAGCCCCAGCATTTT.

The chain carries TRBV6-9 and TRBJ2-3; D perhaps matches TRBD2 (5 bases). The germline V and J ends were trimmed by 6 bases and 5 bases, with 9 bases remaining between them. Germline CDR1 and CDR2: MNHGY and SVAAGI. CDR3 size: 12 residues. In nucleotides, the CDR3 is TGTGCCAGCAGAACAGAGGGAGATACGCAGTATTTT. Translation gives CASRTEGDTQYF.

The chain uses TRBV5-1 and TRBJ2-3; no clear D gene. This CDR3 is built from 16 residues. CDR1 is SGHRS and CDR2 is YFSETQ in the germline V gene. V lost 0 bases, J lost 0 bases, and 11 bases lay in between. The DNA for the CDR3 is TGCGCCAGCAGCTTGGATGCGGCAAGCAGCACAGATACGCAGTATTTT. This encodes CASSLDAASSTDTQYF.

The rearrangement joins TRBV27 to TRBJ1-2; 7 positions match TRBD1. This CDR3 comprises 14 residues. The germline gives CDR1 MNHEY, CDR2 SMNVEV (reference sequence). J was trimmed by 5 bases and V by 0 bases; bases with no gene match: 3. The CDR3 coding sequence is TGTGCCAGCAGTTTATCGGGACAGATATATGGCTACACCTTC. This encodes CASSLSGQIYGYTF.

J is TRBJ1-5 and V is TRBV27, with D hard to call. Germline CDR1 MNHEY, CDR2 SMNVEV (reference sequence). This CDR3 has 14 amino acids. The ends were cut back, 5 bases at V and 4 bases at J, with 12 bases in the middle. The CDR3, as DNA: TGTGCCAGCAGTCCGTGGGCCGCAAATCAGCCCCAGCATTTT. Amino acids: CASSPWAANQPQHF.

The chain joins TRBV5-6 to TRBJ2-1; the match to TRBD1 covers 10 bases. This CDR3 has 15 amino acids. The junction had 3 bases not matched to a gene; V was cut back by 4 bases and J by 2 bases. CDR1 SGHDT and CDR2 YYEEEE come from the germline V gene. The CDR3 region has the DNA TGTGCCAGCAGCCCCGGGACAGGGGCCTACAATGAGCAGTTCTTC. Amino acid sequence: CASSPGTGAYNEQFF.

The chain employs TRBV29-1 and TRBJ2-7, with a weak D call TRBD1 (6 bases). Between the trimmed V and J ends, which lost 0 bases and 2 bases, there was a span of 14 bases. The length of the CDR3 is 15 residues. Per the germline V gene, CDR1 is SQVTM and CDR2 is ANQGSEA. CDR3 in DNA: TGCAGCGTTGAAGATCTGGTACAGGGCACCTACGAGCAGTACTTC. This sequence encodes CSVEDLVQGTYEQYF.

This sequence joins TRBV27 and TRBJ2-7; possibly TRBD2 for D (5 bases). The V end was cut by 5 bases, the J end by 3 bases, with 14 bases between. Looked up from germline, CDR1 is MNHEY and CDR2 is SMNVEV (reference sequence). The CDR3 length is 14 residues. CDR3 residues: CASSPGLGLYEQYF. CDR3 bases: TGTGCCAGCAGTCCCGGACTGGGTCTCTACGAGCAGTACTTC.

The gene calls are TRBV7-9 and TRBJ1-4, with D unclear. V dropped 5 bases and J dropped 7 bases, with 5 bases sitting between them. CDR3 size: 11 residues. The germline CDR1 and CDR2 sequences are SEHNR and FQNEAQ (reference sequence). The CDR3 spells CASSLSEKLFF. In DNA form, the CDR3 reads TGTGCCAGCAGCCTCAGTGAAAAACTGTTTTTT.

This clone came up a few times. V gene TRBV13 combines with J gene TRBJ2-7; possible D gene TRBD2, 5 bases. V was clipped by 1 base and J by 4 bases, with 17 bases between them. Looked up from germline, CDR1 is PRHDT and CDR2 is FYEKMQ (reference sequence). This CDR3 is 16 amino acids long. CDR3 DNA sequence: TGTGCCAGCAGCTTAGTAGAACGGGGAAATGGGTACGAGCAGTACTTC. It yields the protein CASSLVERGNGYEQYF. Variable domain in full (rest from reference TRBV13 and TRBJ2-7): AAGVIQSPRHLIKEKRETATLKCYPIPRHDTVYWYQQGPGQDPQFLISFYEKMQSDKGSIPDRFSAQQFSDYHSELNMSSLELGDSALYFCASSLVERGNGYEQYFGPGTRLTVT.

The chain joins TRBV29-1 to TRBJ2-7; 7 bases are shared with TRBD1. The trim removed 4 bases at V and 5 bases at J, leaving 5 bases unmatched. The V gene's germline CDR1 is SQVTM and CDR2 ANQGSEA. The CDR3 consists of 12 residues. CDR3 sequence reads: CSVVGQGDEQYF. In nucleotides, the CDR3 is TGCAGCGTTGTAGGTCAGGGGGACGAGCAGTACTTC.

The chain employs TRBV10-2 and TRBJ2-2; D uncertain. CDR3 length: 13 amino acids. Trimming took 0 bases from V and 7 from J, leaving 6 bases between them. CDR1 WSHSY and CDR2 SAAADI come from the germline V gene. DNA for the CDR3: TGCGCCAGCAGTGAGTCGTCAGTCGGGGAGCTGTTTTTT. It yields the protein CASSESSVGELFF.

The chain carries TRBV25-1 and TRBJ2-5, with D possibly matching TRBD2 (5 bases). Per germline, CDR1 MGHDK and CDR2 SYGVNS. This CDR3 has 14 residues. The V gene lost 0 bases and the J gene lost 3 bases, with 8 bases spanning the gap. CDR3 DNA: TGTGCCAGCAGTGAATATATCGGGGAAGAGACCCAGTACTTC. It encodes CASSEYIGEETQYF. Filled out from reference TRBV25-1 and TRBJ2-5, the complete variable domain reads EADIYQTPRYLVIGTGKKITLECSQTMGHDKMYWYQQDPGMELHLIHYSYGVNSTEKGDLSSESTVSRIRTEHFPLTLESARPSHTSQYLCASSEYIGEETQYFGPGTRLLVL.

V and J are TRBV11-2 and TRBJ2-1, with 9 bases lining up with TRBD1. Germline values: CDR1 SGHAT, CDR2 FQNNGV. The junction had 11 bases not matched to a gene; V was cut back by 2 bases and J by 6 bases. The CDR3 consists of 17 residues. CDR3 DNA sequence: TGTGCCAGCAGCTTACGGGGACAGGGCCACACCTCCAATGAGCAGTTCTTC. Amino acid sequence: CASSLRGQGHTSNEQFF.

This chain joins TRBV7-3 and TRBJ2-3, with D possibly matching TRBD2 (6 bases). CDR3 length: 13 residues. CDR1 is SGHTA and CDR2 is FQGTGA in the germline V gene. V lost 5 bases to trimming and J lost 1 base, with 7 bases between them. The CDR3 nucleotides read TGTGCCAGCAGCCCGGGGGGCACAGATACGCAGTATTTT. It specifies CASSPGGTDTQYF.

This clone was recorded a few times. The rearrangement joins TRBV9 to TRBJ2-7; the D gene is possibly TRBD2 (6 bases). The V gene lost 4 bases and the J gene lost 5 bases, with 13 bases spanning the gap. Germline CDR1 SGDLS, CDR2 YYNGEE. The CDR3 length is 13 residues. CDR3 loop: CASSLGTSNEQYF. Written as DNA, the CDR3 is TGTGCCAGCAGCCTTGGTACTAGCAACGAGCAGTACTTC.

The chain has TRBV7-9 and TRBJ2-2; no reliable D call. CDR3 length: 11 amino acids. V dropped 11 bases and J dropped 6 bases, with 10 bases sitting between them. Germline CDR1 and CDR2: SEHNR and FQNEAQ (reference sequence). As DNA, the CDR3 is TGTGCCTGGGGATCCGCCGGGGAGCTGTTTTTT. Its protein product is CAWGSAGELFF. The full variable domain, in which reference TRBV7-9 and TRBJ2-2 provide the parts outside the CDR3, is DTGVSQNPRHKITKRGQNVTFRCDPISEHNRLYWYRQTLGQGPEFLTYFQNEAQLEKSRLLSDRFSAERPKGSFSTLEIQRTEQGDSAMYLCAWGSAGELFFGEGSRLTVL.

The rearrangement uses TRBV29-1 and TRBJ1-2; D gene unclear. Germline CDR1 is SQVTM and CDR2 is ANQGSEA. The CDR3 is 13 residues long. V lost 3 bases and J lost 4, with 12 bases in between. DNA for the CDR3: TGCAGCGTTGACAGTGTGGGGAGCTATGGCTACACCTTC. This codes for CSVDSVGSYGYTF.

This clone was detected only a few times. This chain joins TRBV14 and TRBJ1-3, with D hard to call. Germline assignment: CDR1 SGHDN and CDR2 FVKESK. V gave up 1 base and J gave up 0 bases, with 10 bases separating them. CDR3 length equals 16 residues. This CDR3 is CASSQGGGYSGNTIYF. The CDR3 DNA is TGTGCCAGCAGCCAAGGGGGAGGTTACTCTGGAAACACCATATATTTT.

CDR3 in DNA: TGCGCCAGCAGCCTAAGTGGACAGGGCTCCTACAATGAGCAGTTCTTC. Translation gives CASSLSGQGSYNEQFF. The chain joins TRBV5-1 to TRBJ2-1; 8 bases map to TRBD1. In germline, CDR1 is SGHRS, CDR2 YFSETQ. This CDR3 region has 16 residues. V dropped 4 bases and J dropped 0; count of bases not matched to a gene: 6.